Listed below are T cell receptor beta chains from one sample, sequenced in a study of blood T cell repertoires in COVID-19. Produced via immunoSEQ multiplex PCR; TCRdb's table is partial and in-frame only. The sample has some 29,000 clones; about four fifths are singletons. The sequenced sample consisted of peripheral blood. Source of these receptors: a man aged 80 or over with active COVID-19. Each CDR3 is given with its conserved first and last residue. Each record gives: clone size, D gene, V gene, J gene, CDR3 DNA, CDR3 protein. A D gene is named only where the DNA matches it firmly. Where a row states a size, it is once, few, many or the class of an expanded clone; other rows omit it.

abundance: NA
d_gene: TRBD2
v_gene: TRBV9
j_gene: TRBJ2-2
CDR3nt: TGTGCCAGCAGCGTTTCGGCGGGGGGGCCGACCACCGGGGAGCTGTTTTTT
CDR3aa: CASSVSAGGPTTGELFF

abundance: NA
d_gene: TRBD1
v_gene: TRBV7-9
j_gene: TRBJ2-1
CDR3nt: TGTGCCAGCAGCCCAGGGGGAGCGCAGTTCTTC
CDR3aa: CASSPGGAQFF

abundance: NA
d_gene: NA
v_gene: TRBV6-5
j_gene: TRBJ2-2
CDR3nt: TGTGCCAGCAGGCGGGGCCTAGTCGGGGAGCTGTTTTTT
CDR3aa: CASRRGLVGELFF

abundance: NA
d_gene: TRBD1
v_gene: TRBV20-1
j_gene: TRBJ2-1
CDR3nt: TGCAGTGCTAGTGTGCGGACAGGGGCTCACAATGAGCAGTTCTTC
CDR3aa: CSASVRTGAHNEQFF

abundance: NA
d_gene: NA
v_gene: TRBV5-4
j_gene: TRBJ1-2
CDR3nt: TGTGCCAGCAGCCGAGACAGTGACTATGGCTACACCTTC
CDR3aa: CASSRDSDYGYTF

abundance: NA
d_gene: NA
v_gene: TRBV15
j_gene: TRBJ1-2
CDR3nt: TGTGCCACCAGCAGAGCTGGGGGCCTGGACTATGGCTACACCTTC
CDR3aa: CATSRAGGLDYGYTF

abundance: once
d_gene: NA
v_gene: TRBV5-1
j_gene: TRBJ1-5
CDR3nt: TGCGCCAGCAGCTTGAATCCCGGTCAGCCCCAGCATTTT
CDR3aa: CASSLNPGQPQHF

abundance: NA
d_gene: TRBD1
v_gene: TRBV5-3
j_gene: TRBJ2-1
CDR3nt: TGTGCCAGAAGCTTGGGACAGGGGGACAATGAGCAGTTCTTC
CDR3aa: CARSLGQGDNEQFF

abundance: NA
d_gene: TRBD1
v_gene: TRBV5-1
j_gene: TRBJ2-7
CDR3nt: TGCGCCAGCAGACATGGGACAGGAACCCCCGAGCAGTACTTC
CDR3aa: CASRHGTGTPEQYF

abundance: NA
d_gene: NA
v_gene: TRBV15
j_gene: TRBJ2-5
CDR3nt: TGTGCCACCAGCAGAGCGGGGGGCGGGGAGACCCAGTACTTC
CDR3aa: CATSRAGGGETQYF